These 2 T cell receptor beta chains came from one sample sequenced in a study of naive CD8 T cells in extremely preterm neonates. TCRdb keeps only in-frame clones here, not all; method: immunoSEQ multiplex PCR. This sample has 6,500 or so clones; 95% to 99% occur once, and the top ten carry roughly 0.44%. Cord blood came from elective full-term cesareans at roughly 37-42 weeks without labor or membrane rupture. Sequencing was done on a sample of naive CD8+ T cells from cord blood. Every receptor here comes from a newborn in good health.

This chain links TRBV28 with TRBJ2-7, with 7 positions matching TRBD1. This CDR3 region has 15 residues. CDR1 and CDR2 (germline): MDHEN, SYDVKM. Trimming at V came to 6 bases and at J to 6 bases, leaving 14 bases not matched to a gene. Here the CDR3 reads CASSRNPQGVTEQYF. For the CDR3, the DNA is TGTGCCAGCAGCCGTAATCCCCAGGGGGTGACCGAGCAGTACTTC.

The rearrangement links TRBV4-2 to TRBJ2-6, with D possibly matching TRBD2 (5 bases). Per germline, CDR1 LGHNA and CDR2 YNFKEQ. Trimming took 0 bases from V and 0 from J, leaving 12 bases between them. The CDR3 length is 18 residues. The CDR3 DNA sequence: TGTGCCAGCAGCCAAGACGAGCGGAGCTACTCTGGGGCCAACGTCCTGACTTTC. Translated, it gives CASSQDERSYSGANVLTF.